These 12 T cell receptor beta chains originate from one sample sequenced in a study of T-cell reconstitution after alpha-beta-depleted transplantation in children. Preparation of the TCRbeta library was carried out with unique molecular identifiers. One entry per CDR3 protein results from TCRdb running MiXCR on the PCR reads. The repertoire consists of hundreds of thousands of distinct CDR3 sequences, with 11% occurring once and the leading ten covering around a quarter. This specimen was peripheral blood, taken 180 days after TCRalphabeta/CD19-depleted stem cell transplant. These receptors all come from a male patient aged 2 to 10 who had a stem cell transplant for chronic granulomatous disease, so the T cells may come from the graft donor.

This clonotype was counted many times. The rearrangement links TRBV12-3 or TRBV12-4 to TRBJ1-5; D may be TRBD1 (6 bases). CDR3 length equals 15 residues. Trimming shortened V by 1 base and J by 4 bases, and 11 bases separated the two germline ends. In DNA form, the CDR3 reads TGTGCCAGCAGTTTAGGAGGCAGGGGAAATCAGCCCCAGCATTTT. This translates into CASSLGGRGNQPQHF.

This clonotype was counted at least ten times. The chain has TRBV20-1 and TRBJ2-3, with D uncertain. The germline CDR1 and CDR2 sequences are DFQATT and SNEGSKA (reference sequence). The CDR3 contains 16 residues. Trimming took 0 bases from V and 5 from J, leaving 18 bases between them. In DNA, the CDR3 is TGCAGTGCTAGAGATCGTCAGACTTCGGGCAGAGATACGCAGTATTTT. As protein: CSARDRQTSGRDTQYF.

In its sample, this clonotype was seen many times. V and J are TRBV10-1 and TRBJ2-5; TRBD1 aligns across 7 bases. CDR1 and CDR2 (germline): WNHNN, SYGVQD (reference sequence). This CDR3 contains 13 residues. V shed 4 bases and J 3 bases; nucleotides not matched to a gene: 2. The DNA of the CDR3 is TGCGCCAGCAGTGTGACAGGGAAAGAGACCCAGTACTTC. It specifies CASSVTGKETQYF.

This clonotype was observed at least ten times. CDR3: CASSLNSISGQGYNEQFF. The DNA for the CDR3 is TGTGCCAGCAGCTTAAATTCTATCTCGGGGCAGGGGTACAATGAGCAGTTCTTC. The rearrangement joins TRBV7-6 to TRBJ2-1, with a tentative D call TRBD1 (6 bases). V gave up 2 bases and J gave up 4 bases, with 21 bases separating them. CDR3 length: 18 amino acids. Germline V CDR1 and CDR2: SGHVS, FNYEAQ.

This clonotype was counted only a few times. The V gene is TRBV28, the J gene TRBJ1-1; maybe TRBD1 (6 bases). CDR1 MDHEN and CDR2 SYDVKM come from the germline V gene. The CDR3 length is 13 residues. V lost 7 bases and J lost 5, with 14 bases in between. The DNA for the CDR3 is TGTGCCAGCAAGGACAGCGGGAGGACTGAAGCTTTCTTT. This gives the protein CASKDSGRTEAFF.

This clonotype appeared many times. J is TRBJ1-1 and V is TRBV5-1; unclear D gene. CDR1 and CDR2 (germline): SGHRS, YFSETQ. This CDR3 is 13 amino acids long. V lost 3 bases to trimming and J lost 1 base, with 7 bases between them. The CDR3 DNA sequence: TGCGCCAGCAGCTCGTTCAGGAACACTGAAGCTTTCTTT. Its translation: CASSSFRNTEAFF.

A few counts support this clonotype. The chain joins TRBV14 to TRBJ1-2, with D uncertain. The CDR3 has 14 residues. From germline, CDR1 is SGHDN and CDR2 FVKESK. V shed 0 bases and J shed 4 bases, with 9 bases lying between them. The CDR3 coding sequence is TGTGCCAGCAGCCAAGAATCTCTGAGCTATGGCTACACCTTC. Protein: CASSQESLSYGYTF.

This clonotype was counted ten times or more. The chain links TRBV5-1 to TRBJ1-1, with D maybe TRBD1 (5 bases). This CDR3 has 14 amino acids. Germline V gene lookup returns CDR1 SGHRS and CDR2 YFSETQ. Trimming shortened V by 3 bases and J by 1 base, and 10 bases separated the two germline ends. CDR3 loop: CASSSIDRNTEAFF. In DNA, the CDR3 is TGCGCCAGCAGCTCTATCGACAGGAACACTGAAGCTTTCTTT.

This clonotype has ten or more counts. The chain recombines TRBV4-3 with TRBJ2-7; D is uncertain. CDR1 LGHNA and CDR2 YSLEER come from the germline V gene. The V and J ends lost 3 bases and 7 bases respectively, with 13 bases between them. The CDR3 totals 13 residues. The chain's CDR3 is CASSQDQNLEQYF. The CDR3 bases are TGCGCCAGCAGCCAGGATCAGAATTTGGAGCAGTACTTC.

This clonotype was picked up many times. The chain joins TRBV6-5 to TRBJ2-1; no reliable D call. Deletions cut 5 bases from V and 10 bases from J, with 12 bases between. Germline values: CDR1 MNHEY, CDR2 SVGAGI. The CDR3 has 12 amino acids. DNA of the CDR3: TGTGCCAGCAGTCGCTCCCTGTCCGAGCAGTTCTTC. Its protein is CASSRSLSEQFF.

The sample holds many counts of this clonotype. V usage is TRBV4-1 and J usage is TRBJ2-4, with a possible D match to TRBD2 (5 bases). The germline gives CDR1 MGHRA, CDR2 YSYEKL. This CDR3 is 19 amino acids long. Trimming cost V 1 base and J 1 base, with 20 bases left between them. The CDR3 bases are TGCGCCAGCAGCCAAGGGGAAACGGCGGGTCGGATGGCCAAAAACATTCAGTACTTC. This gives the protein CASSQGETAGRMAKNIQYF.

Many counts were recorded for this clonotype. V is TRBV5-1 and J is TRBJ1-2, with D unclear. Germline V CDR1 and CDR2: SGHRS, YFSETQ. V was trimmed by 10 bases and J by 4 bases, leaving 17 bases between them. The CDR3 consists of 13 residues. The CDR3 DNA sequence: TGCGCCTCCTCTCCAGCCGCGGCCTATGGCTACACCTTC. This encodes CASSPAAAYGYTF.